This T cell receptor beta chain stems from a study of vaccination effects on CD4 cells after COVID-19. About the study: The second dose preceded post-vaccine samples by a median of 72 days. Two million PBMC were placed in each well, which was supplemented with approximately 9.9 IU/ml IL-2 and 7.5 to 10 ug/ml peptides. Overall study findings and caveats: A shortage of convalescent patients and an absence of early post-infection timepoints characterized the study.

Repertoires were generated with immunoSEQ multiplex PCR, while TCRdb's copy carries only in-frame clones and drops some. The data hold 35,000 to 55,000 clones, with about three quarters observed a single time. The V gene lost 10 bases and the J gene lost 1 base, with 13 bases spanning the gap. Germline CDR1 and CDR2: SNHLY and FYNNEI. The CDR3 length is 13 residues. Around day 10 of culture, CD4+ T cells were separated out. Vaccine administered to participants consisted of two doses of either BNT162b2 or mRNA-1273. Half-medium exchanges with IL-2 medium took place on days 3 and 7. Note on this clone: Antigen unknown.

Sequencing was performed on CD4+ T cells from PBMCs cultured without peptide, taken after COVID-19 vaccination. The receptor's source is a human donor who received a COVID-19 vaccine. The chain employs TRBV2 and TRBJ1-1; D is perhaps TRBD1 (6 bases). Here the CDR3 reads CATGASPNTEAFF. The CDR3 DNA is TGTGCCACAGGGGCCAGCCCGAACACTGAAGCTTTCTTT.